Listed below are T cell receptor beta chains from one sample, sequenced in a study of early stage breast cancer tumors. This table comes from immunoSEQ multiplex PCR, and its TCRdb copy is limited to in-frame clones, with some not included. Counted here are 50,000 to 65,000 clones, about 74% occurring once; the ten biggest clones make up around 3.2%. The source material was blood. The receptors shown here come from a young adult with breast cancer. Each CDR3 is given without its conserved first and last residue.

CDR3	length	V	J
ASSSEGQQSYGYT	13	TRBV7-9	TRBJ1-2
ASGNPVQETQY	11	TRBV2	TRBJ2-5
ASSVGGERGEQY	12	TRBV9	TRBJ2-7
ASRPGGGVRYTQY	13	TRBV7-2	TRBJ2-3
ASSEGTGGVNEQY	13	TRBV6-1	TRBJ2-7
AISDTMNTEAF	11	TRBV10-3	TRBJ1-1
ASSWGAGVYEQY	12	TRBV27	TRBJ2-7
ASSLTYYRDTQY	12	TRBV5-1	TRBJ2-3
ASSLDGTQPQH	11	TRBV7-9	TRBJ1-5
ASSPRGLAMTGELF	14	TRBV18	TRBJ2-2
ASSPDPDHEQF	11	TRBV14	TRBJ2-1
ASSGHQGDNSPLH	13	TRBV19	TRBJ1-6
ASSYSGLADNEQF	13	TRBV6-5	TRBJ2-1
ASRPLSGGSNYGYT	14	TRBV11-2	TRBJ1-2
ASSLGPSGGYEQY	13	TRBV5-6	TRBJ2-7
ASSSGSGSRGEQY	13	TRBV5-1	TRBJ2-7
ASSFSRGLNTEAF	13	TRBV5-1	TRBJ1-1
ASSLAAITDTQY	12	TRBV5-1	TRBJ2-3
ASSLISVPDTQY	12	TRBV7-9	TRBJ2-3
ASSFSNQPQH	10	TRBV7-9	TRBJ1-5
ASSYLAGNNEKLF	13	TRBV6-5	TRBJ1-4
ASSRNPGLAGNNEQF	15	TRBV14	TRBJ2-1
SVSTGGNTEAF	11	TRBV29-1	TRBJ1-1
ASSQEGVAAYNEQF	14	TRBV4-2	TRBJ2-1
ASSQEVASGQETQY	14	TRBV4-3	TRBJ2-5
ASSPLPGNYEQY	12	TRBV5-4	TRBJ2-7
ASSNQRLDEDTQY	13	TRBV6-6	TRBJ2-3
ASIKGGTEAF	10	TRBV7-9	TRBJ1-1
ASSFNSGPSFYNEQF	15	TRBV27	TRBJ2-1
ASSYRRESADTQY	13	TRBV6-6	TRBJ2-3
ASNMDSSYEQY	11	TRBV5-1	TRBJ2-7
SVENGVGQPQH	11	TRBV29-1	TRBJ1-5
ASSPTGSNTGELF	13	TRBV18	TRBJ2-2